These 7 T cell receptor beta chains came from one sample sequenced in a study of cytomegalovirus exposure and HLA in healthy donors (dated by TCRdb to about 2017). Library creation used the immunoSEQ multiplex PCR assay. A mixture of 60 forward primers for TCR Vbeta segments and 13 reverse primers for TCR Jbeta segments was used in the multiplex PCR. The source is immuneACCESS, and TCRdb retained only in-frame sequences with V and J called. Part of the clones is not carried over; for the studies checked, unresolved V genes explain less than half of this, and the remainder is unexplained. This sample holds 80,000 or so clones; 72% were observed only once. The ten largest make up 4.9% of the sample. Sequences were obtained from PBMCs. These receptors all come from a man aged 55 to 70 in good health and CMV-seropositive.

This sequence joins TRBV6-1 and TRBJ2-5; the D is unclear. V lost 3 bases and J 1 base, leaving 21 bases between the germline ends. CDR1 MNHNS and CDR2 SASEGT come from the germline V gene. The CDR3 has 18 residues. CDR3 coding DNA: TGTGCCAGCAGTGATGGTTTGATAGCCACTGAAGTCCAAGAGACCCAGTACTTC. Translation: CASSDGLIATEVQETQYF.

The CDR3 DNA sequence: TGTGCCAGCAGCCGGGAAGGGACAGCAAACACCGGGGAGCTGTTTTTT. It specifies CASSREGTANTGELFF. V gene TRBV2 combines with J gene TRBJ2-2, with TRBD1 matching over 7 bases. Trimming cost V 6 bases and J 2 bases; bases outside gene matches: 9. Germline-derived CDR1 and CDR2 are SNHLY and FYNNEI. This CDR3 spans 16 amino acids.

The chain is built from TRBV9 and TRBJ2-1; TRBD2 matches 10 bases. This CDR3 is 15 amino acids long. V shed 0 bases and J 9 bases; nucleotides not matched to a gene: 6. Germline V gene lookup returns CDR1 SGDLS and CDR2 YYNGEE. The CDR3 spells CASSVAPSGSGEQFF. Written as DNA, the CDR3 is TGTGCCAGCAGCGTAGCTCCTAGCGGGAGTGGTGAGCAGTTCTTC.

This clone was counted at least ten times. Other DNA sequences within the sample encode an identical CDR3. This sequence joins TRBV18 and TRBJ1-1; 12 bases fit TRBD1. Germline values: CDR1 KGHSH, CDR2 LQKENI. Trimming removed 5 bases from V and 10 bases from J; junction bases left unmatched: 8. The CDR3 consists of 14 residues. In DNA, the CDR3 is TGTGCCAGCTCAGAAGGGACAGGGGGCTTAGGAGCTTTCTTT. The encoded protein is CASSEGTGGLGAFF.

The rearrangement links TRBV7-6 to TRBJ1-4; 7 bases match TRBD1. With 1 base clipped from V and 5 bases from J, the junction kept 7 bases outside the gene matches. In germline, CDR1 is SGHVS, CDR2 FNYEAQ. This CDR3 has 16 residues. The DNA of the CDR3 is TGTGCCAGCAGCTTAGGGGGCGGGACAGCCAATGAAAAACTGTTTTTT. It specifies CASSLGGGTANEKLFF.

The CDR3 sequence: CASMLAGGATGELFF. In nucleotides, the CDR3 is TGTGCCAGCATGCTAGCGGGAGGTGCCACCGGGGAGCTGTTTTTT. This chain connects TRBV5-4 to TRBJ2-2; 11 bases agree with TRBD2. Germline CDR1 SGHNT, CDR2 YYREEE (reference sequence). The ends lost 6 bases at V and 4 bases at J; junction bases unmatched: 5. The CDR3 is 15 amino acids.

The V and J genes are TRBV7-6 and TRBJ2-7, with D maybe TRBD2 (5 bases). This CDR3 is 14 amino acids long. The germline gives CDR1 SGHVS, CDR2 FNYEAQ. Trimming shortened V by 5 bases and J by 3 bases, and 14 bases separated the two germline ends. Here the CDR3 reads CASSQRDGNYEQYF. The CDR3 DNA is TGTGCCAGCAGCCAGCGAGACGGGAACTACGAGCAGTACTTC.